Presented here are 17 T cell receptor beta chains from one specimen sequenced in a study of T cell responses to AZD1222 COVID-19 vaccine. Assay used: immunoSEQ multiplex PCR; TCRdb lists only in-frame clones, some missing. Among about 93,000 clones listed, more than 80% were seen once. The starting material was peripheral blood, obtained 28 days after the second AZD1222 dose. These receptors were obtained from an adult who received the AZD1222 COVID-19 vaccine.

The chain combines TRBV6-6 with TRBJ1-1, with TRBD1 matching 11 bases. The germline V gene encodes CDR1 MNHNY and CDR2 SVGAGI (reference sequence). V lost 2 bases, J lost 5 bases, and 4 bases stayed unmatched. This CDR3 has 15 residues. The CDR3 spells CASSYGTGGGTEAFF. In nucleotides, the CDR3 is TGTGCCAGCAGTTACGGGACAGGGGGAGGGACTGAAGCTTTCTTT.

This clone appeared a single time. The rearrangement links TRBV7-9 to TRBJ2-1, with 7 positions matching TRBD1. Germline values: CDR1 SEHNR, CDR2 FQNEAQ (reference sequence). The CDR3 contains 15 residues. The ends lost 0 bases at V and 6 bases at J; junction bases unmatched: 5. As DNA, the CDR3 is TGTGCCAGCAGCTTAGCCGAGGGGGCCGTCAATGAGCAGTTCTTC. Translating it yields CASSLAEGAVNEQFF.

This chain links TRBV27 with TRBJ1-6, with a weak D call TRBD1 (5 bases). Per the germline V gene, CDR1 is MNHEY and CDR2 is SMNVEV (reference sequence). The CDR3 length is 14 residues. The V gene lost 5 bases and the J gene lost 6 bases, with 11 bases spanning the gap. The CDR3 loop is CASSPLGLNSPLHF. In DNA, the CDR3 is TGTGCCAGCAGTCCATTGGGGCTTAATTCACCCCTCCACTTT.

The rearrangement uses TRBV19 and TRBJ1-6; no definite D call. Germline-derived CDR1 and CDR2 are LNHDA and SQIVND (reference sequence). CDR3 length: 15 amino acids. Trimming removed 2 bases at V and 0 bases at J, with 5 bases between. CDR3 region: CASSISSSYNSPLHF. Written as DNA, the CDR3 is TGTGCCAGTAGTATATCCAGCTCCTATAATTCACCCCTCCACTTT.

The V and J genes are TRBV3-1 (or the pseudogene TRBV3-2) and TRBJ2-3; 7 bases agree with TRBD2. This CDR3 is 15 amino acids long. J lost 1 base, V lost 5 bases, and 6 bases had no gene match. The germline gives CDR1 LGHDT, CDR2 YNNKEL (reference sequence). The chain's CDR3 is CASSASGVGTDTQYF. The CDR3 nucleotides are TGTGCCAGCAGCGCTAGCGGCGTAGGCACAGATACGCAGTATTTT.

The rearrangement links TRBV5-1 to TRBJ1-2, with TRBD1 matching over 7 bases. Trimming took 3 bases from V and 4 from J; bases not matched to a gene: 9. The CDR3 contains 15 residues. Looked up from germline, CDR1 is SGHRS and CDR2 is YFSETQ. CDR3 amino acids: CASSSGQAHGYGYTF. The CDR3 nucleotides are TGCGCCAGCAGCTCAGGACAGGCTCATGGCTATGGCTACACCTTC.

This chain uses TRBV7-9 with TRBJ1-4; 10 bases map to TRBD1. J was trimmed by 6 bases and V by 5 bases; bases with no gene match: 9. From germline, CDR1 is SEHNR and CDR2 FQNEAQ (reference sequence). This CDR3 has 16 amino acids. CDR3 protein: CASSPLGTGVDEKLFF. The CDR3 coding sequence is TGTGCCAGCAGCCCCCTCGGGACAGGGGTGGATGAAAAACTGTTTTTT.

The chain employs TRBV6-5 and TRBJ1-5, with no clear D. CDR1 is MNHEY and CDR2 is SVGAGI in the germline V gene. This CDR3 has 13 amino acids. The V and J ends lost 2 bases and 5 bases respectively, with 7 bases between them. The CDR3 coding sequence is TGTGCCAGCAGTTACAGGGAAGATCAGCCCCAGCATTTT. Translating it yields CASSYREDQPQHF.

The J gene is TRBJ1-3, the V gene TRBV12-1; TRBD1, the D gene given by the table, was not confirmed from the DNA. TRBV12-1 is noted as a pseudogene. This CDR3 has 21 residues. As DNA, the CDR3 is TGTGCCAGCACGTTCACCGGGACAGGGGGCTCGATTTTACTTAACGGAAACACCATATATTTT. This sequence encodes CASTFTGTGGSILLNGNTIYF.

The gene calls are TRBV5-6 and TRBJ1-3; weak D call: TRBD1 (5 bases). V was pared by 0 bases and J by 0 bases, with 10 bases between. Germline values: CDR1 SGHDT, CDR2 YYEEEE. This CDR3 comprises 16 residues. CDR3 sequence (DNA): TGTGCCAGCAGCTTGGACAGGAGGGCCTCTGGAAACACCATATATTTT. This gives the protein CASSLDRRASGNTIYF.

V and J are TRBV24-1 and TRBJ2-3; D might be TRBD2 (5 bases). Germline CDR1 is KGHDR and CDR2 is SFDVKD. This CDR3 has 15 residues. Trimming took 3 bases from V and 4 from J, leaving 13 bases between them. CDR3 residues: CATSDPRGAADTQYF. CDR3 sequence (DNA): TGTGCCACCAGTGATCCCCGTGGAGCGGCAGATACGCAGTATTTT.

The chain couples TRBV6-1 to TRBJ2-5; D perhaps matches TRBD1 (5 bases). CDR1 is MNHNS and CDR2 is SASEGT in the germline V gene. Trimming removed 3 bases at V and 4 bases at J, with 12 bases between. The CDR3 sequence is 14 residues long. The CDR3, as DNA: TGTGCCAGCAGTGATGGGGCAGGTGGAGAGACCCAGTACTTC. Translation gives CASSDGAGGETQYF.

The V gene is TRBV19, the J gene TRBJ2-7; possibly TRBD2 for D (6 bases). This CDR3 contains 14 residues. V lost 4 bases and J lost 6, with 16 bases in between. Germline values: CDR1 LNHDA, CDR2 SQIVND (reference sequence). CDR3 residues: CASSTQTGRGEQYF. CDR3 in DNA: TGTGCCAGTAGTACACAGACCGGGAGAGGCGAGCAGTACTTC.

The rearrangement links TRBV7-9 to TRBJ1-1, with D hard to call. CDR1 and CDR2 from the germline V gene are SEHNR and FQNEAQ (reference sequence). The CDR3 is made up of 16 amino acids. V lost 1 base and J lost 0, with 12 bases in between. The CDR3 DNA follows: TGTGCCAGCAGCTTAGGCCGCCGAGAGTTGAACACTGAAGCTTTCTTT. It codes for CASSLGRRELNTEAFF.

This clone was detected only a few times. Written as DNA, the CDR3 is TGTGCCAGCAGCCTTTTGGCCCCTTCGGGCTACACCTTC. Amino acids: CASSLLAPSGYTF. The chain uses TRBV7-9 and TRBJ1-2; D is unresolved. Germline V gene lookup returns CDR1 SEHNR and CDR2 FQNEAQ (reference sequence). Trimming removed 5 bases from V and 8 bases from J, with 15 bases in between. This CDR3 comprises 13 residues.

This chain links TRBV4-1 with TRBJ2-1, with TRBD1 identical over 8 bases. The ends lost 4 bases at V and 1 base at J; junction bases unmatched: 12. Per germline, CDR1 MGHRA and CDR2 YSYEKL. The CDR3 is 18 amino acids. The CDR3 DNA is TGCGCCAGCAGCCCCCGAAGGGCAGGACAGGGTTCCTACAATGAGCAGTTCTTC. Amino acid sequence: CASSPRRAGQGSYNEQFF.

The rearrangement joins TRBV7-3 to TRBJ1-1; D remains unclear. This CDR3 contains 13 residues. The V and J ends lost 0 bases and 5 bases respectively, with 7 bases between them. Germline assignment: CDR1 SGHTA and CDR2 FQGTGA. The CDR3: CASSLTFRTEAFF. CDR3 coding DNA: TGTGCCAGCAGCTTAACGTTCAGGACTGAAGCTTTCTTT.